The clone carrying this T cell receptor beta chain is identified as medium-sized from frequency. This sample is drawn from a study of human CD8 memory T cell subsets. Extraction drew RNA from duplicate vials of some 150,000 sorted CD8+ T cells for each subset. CDR3 length equals 11 residues. Investigators built TCR beta libraries using UMI-labeled 5' RACE. Under the authors' procedure: Clonotype content per TCR beta library ranged between roughly 2,800 and 18,000 functional CDR3 beta clonotypes. TCRdb reanalyzed the 5' RACE reads, giving one entry per CDR3 protein sequence and no DNA. The V and J calls, along with clone size, are taken from TCRdb and not from the paper's own processing. This sample's table reports about 18,000 distinct CDR3 sequences.

The receptor's source is a human donor in good health. This chain uses TRBV12-3 or TRBV12-4 with TRBJ2-7; TCRdb lists TRBD1, though no DNA is available to test this call. Sequencing was done on a sample of CD8+ T cells from PBMCs. This CDR3 reads CASSQGYEQYF.